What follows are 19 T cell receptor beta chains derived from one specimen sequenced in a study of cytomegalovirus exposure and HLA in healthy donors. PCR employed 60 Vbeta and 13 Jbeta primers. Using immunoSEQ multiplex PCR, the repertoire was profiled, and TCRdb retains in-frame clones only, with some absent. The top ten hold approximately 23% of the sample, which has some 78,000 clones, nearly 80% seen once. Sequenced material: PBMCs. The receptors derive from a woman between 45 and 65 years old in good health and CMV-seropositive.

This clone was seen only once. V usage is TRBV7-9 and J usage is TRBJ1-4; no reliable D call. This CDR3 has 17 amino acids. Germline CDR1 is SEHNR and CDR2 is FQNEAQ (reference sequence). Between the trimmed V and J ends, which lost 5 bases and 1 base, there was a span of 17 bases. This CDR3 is CASSPGGGRQTNEKLFF. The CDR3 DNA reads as TGTGCCAGCAGCCCCGGAGGTGGACGTCAAACTAATGAAAAACTGTTTTTT.

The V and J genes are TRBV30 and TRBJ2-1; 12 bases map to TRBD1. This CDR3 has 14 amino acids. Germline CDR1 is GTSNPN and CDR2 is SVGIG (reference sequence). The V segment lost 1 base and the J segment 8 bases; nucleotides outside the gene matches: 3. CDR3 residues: CAWSAGDRGHEQFF. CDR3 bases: TGTGCCTGGAGTGCGGGGGACAGGGGGCATGAGCAGTTCTTC.

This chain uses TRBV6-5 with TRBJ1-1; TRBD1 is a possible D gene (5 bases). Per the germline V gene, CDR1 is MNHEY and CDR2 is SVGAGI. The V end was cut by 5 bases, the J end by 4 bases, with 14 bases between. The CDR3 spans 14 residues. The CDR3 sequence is CASSPDLGGTEAFF. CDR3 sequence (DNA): TGTGCCAGCAGTCCGGACCTGGGGGGCACTGAAGCTTTCTTT.

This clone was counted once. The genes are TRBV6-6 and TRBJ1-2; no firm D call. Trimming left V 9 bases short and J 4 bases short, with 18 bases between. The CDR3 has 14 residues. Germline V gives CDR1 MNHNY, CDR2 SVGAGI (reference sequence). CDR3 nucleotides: TGTGCCAGTGCCAGCGAGTTGAAAAGCTATGGCTACACCTTC. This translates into CASASELKSYGYTF.

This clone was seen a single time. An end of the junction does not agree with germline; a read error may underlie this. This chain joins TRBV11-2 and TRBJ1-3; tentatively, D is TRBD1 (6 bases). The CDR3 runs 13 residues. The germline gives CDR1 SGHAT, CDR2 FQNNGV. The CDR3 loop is CASSFEGRRTVFF. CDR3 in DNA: TGTGCCAGCAGCTTTGAGGGTCGGAGGACAGTATTCTTT.

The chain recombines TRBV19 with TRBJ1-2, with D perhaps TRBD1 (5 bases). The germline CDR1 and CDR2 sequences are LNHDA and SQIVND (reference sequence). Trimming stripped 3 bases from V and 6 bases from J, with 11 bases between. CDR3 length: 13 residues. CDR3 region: CASSMGGENGYTF. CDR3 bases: TGTGCCAGTAGTATGGGGGGGGAAAATGGCTACACCTTC.

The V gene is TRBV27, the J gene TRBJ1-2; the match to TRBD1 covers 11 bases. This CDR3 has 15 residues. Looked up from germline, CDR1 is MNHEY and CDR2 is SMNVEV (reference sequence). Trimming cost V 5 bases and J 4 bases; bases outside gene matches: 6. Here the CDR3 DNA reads TGTGCCAGCAGTCCCGGGACAGGGGGAACCTATGGCTACACCTTC. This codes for CASSPGTGGTYGYTF.

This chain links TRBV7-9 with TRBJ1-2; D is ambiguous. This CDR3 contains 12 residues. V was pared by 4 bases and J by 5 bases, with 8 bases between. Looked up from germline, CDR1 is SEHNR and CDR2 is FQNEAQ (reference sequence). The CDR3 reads CASSSEGYGYTF. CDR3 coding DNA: TGTGCCAGCAGCTCAGAGGGTTATGGCTACACCTTC.

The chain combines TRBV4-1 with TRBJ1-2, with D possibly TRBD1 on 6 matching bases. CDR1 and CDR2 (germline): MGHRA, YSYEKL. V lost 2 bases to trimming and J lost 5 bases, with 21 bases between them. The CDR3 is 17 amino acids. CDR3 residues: CASSQPVPQGTGYGYTF. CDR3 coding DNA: TGCGCCAGCAGCCAACCAGTCCCCCAGGGGACGGGTTATGGCTACACCTTC.

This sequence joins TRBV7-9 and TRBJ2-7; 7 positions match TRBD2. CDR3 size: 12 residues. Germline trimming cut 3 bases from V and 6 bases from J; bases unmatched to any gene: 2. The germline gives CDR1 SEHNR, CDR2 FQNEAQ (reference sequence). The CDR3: CASSFGGGEQYF. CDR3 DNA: TGTGCCAGCAGCTTTGGGGGGGGCGAGCAGTACTTC.

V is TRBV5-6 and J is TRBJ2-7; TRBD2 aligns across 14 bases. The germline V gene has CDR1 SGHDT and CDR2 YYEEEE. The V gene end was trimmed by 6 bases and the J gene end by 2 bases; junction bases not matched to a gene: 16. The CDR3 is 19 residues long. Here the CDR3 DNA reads TGTGCCAGCATCAAATTCGGACTAGCGGGAGGCCACCTTCCCTACGAGCAGTACGTC. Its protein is CASIKFGLAGGHLPYEQYV.

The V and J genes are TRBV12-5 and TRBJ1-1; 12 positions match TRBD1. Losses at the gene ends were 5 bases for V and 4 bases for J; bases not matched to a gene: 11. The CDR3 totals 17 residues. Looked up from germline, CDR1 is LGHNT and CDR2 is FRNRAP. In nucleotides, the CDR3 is TGTGCTAGTGGTCCCGGGACAGGGGGCGCGGGTCGCACTGAAGCTTTCTTT. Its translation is CASGPGTGGAGRTEAFF.

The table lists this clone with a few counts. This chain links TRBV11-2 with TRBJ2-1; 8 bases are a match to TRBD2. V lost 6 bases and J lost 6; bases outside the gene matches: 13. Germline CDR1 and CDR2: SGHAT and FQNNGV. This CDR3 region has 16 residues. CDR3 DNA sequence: TGTGCCAGCAGGGCCGTAAAGGGCGGGAGGTCCAATGAGCAGTTCTTC. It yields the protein CASRAVKGGRSNEQFF.

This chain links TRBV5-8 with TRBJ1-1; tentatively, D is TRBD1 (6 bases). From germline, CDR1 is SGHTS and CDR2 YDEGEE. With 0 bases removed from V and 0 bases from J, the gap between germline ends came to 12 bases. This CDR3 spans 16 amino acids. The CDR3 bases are TGTGCCAGCAGCTTGGATCCAGGGGCCTTGAACACTGAAGCTTTCTTT. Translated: CASSLDPGALNTEAFF.

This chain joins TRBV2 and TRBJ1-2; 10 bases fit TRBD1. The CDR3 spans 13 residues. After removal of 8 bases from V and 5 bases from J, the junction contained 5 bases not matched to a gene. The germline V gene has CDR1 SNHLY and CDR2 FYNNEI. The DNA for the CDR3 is TGTGCCAGCCGCAGGGACAGGGGATATGGCTACACCTTC. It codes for CASRRDRGYGYTF.

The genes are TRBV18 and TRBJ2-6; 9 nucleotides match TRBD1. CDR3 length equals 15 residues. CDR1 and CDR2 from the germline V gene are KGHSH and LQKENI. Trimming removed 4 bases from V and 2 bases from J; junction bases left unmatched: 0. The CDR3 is CASSRTGAGANVLTF. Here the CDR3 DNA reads TGTGCCAGCTCACGGACAGGGGCTGGGGCCAACGTCCTGACTTTC.

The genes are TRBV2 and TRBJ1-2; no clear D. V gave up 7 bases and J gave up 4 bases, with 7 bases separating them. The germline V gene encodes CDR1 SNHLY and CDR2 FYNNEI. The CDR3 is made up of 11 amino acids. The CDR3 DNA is TGTGCCAGCAACAACGTCTATGGCTACACCTTC. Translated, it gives CASNNVYGYTF.

In nucleotides, the CDR3 is TGTGCCAGCGCCCATCTAGCGGGGAACACCGGGGAGCTGTTTTTT. It specifies CASAHLAGNTGELFF. The rearrangement uses TRBV6-1 and TRBJ2-2; 8 bases match TRBD2. This CDR3 has 15 residues. Germline CDR1 is MNHNS and CDR2 is SASEGT. V was clipped by 8 bases and J by 1 base; unmatched bases: 6.

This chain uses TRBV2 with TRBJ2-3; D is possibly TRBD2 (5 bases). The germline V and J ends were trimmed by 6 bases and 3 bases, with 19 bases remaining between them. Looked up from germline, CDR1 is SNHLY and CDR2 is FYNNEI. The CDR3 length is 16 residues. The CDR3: CASRPRTGPQTDTQYF. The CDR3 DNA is TGTGCCAGCAGACCCCGGACTGGGCCTCAGACAGATACGCAGTATTTT.